This TCR beta chain was found in a study of blood T cells in healthy people across ages. Germline CDR1 and CDR2: SGHDN and FVKESK. This CDR3 comprises 12 residues. There are many counts of this clonotype. Its antigen is not identified. With a J-beta primer mix and a sample-barcoded 5' primer, a second PCR ran 7 to 11 cycles. Each cDNA molecule was tagged by a template-switch adaptor with 12 random nucleotides. In TCRdb, the 5' RACE reads were re-called with MiXCR into one record per CDR3 protein. The sample lists more than 500,000 distinct CDR3 sequences; roughly a quarter were seen once. Each sample provided at least 6 micrograms of extracted total RNA. Notes on the study in general: Across the age range, TCR beta diversity per million T cells fell in a roughly linear way.

These data also featured in a second study, about T cells of mothers and their children. In that study: M1S, a second-PCR primer, added sample barcodes and 2-4 random nucleotides.

Material: blood. V usage is TRBV14 and J usage is TRBJ2-5, with D unclear. The J call may be in error: the DNA end matches TRBJ2-1 better. This clonotype was obtained from a boy younger than 10 in good health. The CDR3 DNA reads TGTGCCAGCAGCCAATCGTGGCTAGAGCAGTTCTTC. Residues: CASSQSWLEQFF.